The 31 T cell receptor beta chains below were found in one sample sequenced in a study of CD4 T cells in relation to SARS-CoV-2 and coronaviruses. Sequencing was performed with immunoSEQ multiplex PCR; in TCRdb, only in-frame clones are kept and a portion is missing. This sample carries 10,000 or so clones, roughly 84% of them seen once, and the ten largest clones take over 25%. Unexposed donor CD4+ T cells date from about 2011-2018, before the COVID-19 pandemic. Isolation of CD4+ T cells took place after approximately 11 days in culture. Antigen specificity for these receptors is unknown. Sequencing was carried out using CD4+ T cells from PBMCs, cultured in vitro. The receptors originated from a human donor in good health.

The CDR3: CASSEGQHSGNTIYF. DNA for the CDR3: TGTGCCAGCAGTGAAGGACAGCACTCTGGAAACACCATATATTTT. V and J are TRBV2 and TRBJ1-3; TRBD1 might be the D (5 bases). Trimming left V 1 base short and J 0 bases short, with 7 bases between. Germline assignment: CDR1 SNHLY and CDR2 FYNNEI. This CDR3 is built from 15 residues.

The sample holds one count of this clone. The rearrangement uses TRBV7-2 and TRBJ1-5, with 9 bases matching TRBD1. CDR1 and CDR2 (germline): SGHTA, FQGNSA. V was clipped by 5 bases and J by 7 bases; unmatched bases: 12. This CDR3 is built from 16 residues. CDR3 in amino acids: CASSTGTGRVRQPQHF. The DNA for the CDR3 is TGTGCCAGCAGCACCGGGACAGGGCGGGTAAGGCAGCCCCAGCATTTT.

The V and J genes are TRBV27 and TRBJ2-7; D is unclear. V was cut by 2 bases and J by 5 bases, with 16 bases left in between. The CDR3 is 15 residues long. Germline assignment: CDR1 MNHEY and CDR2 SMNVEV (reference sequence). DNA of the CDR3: TGTGCCAGCAGTTTAGGTGGGCCTTTGAAGGACGAGCAGTACTTC. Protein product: CASSLGGPLKDEQYF.

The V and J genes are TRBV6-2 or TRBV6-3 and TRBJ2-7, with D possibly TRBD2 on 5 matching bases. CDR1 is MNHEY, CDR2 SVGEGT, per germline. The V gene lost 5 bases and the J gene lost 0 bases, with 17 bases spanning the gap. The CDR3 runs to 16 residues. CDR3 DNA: TGTGCCAGCAGTCTTGCCGGACTTTTGAGCTCCTACGAGCAGTACTTC. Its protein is CASSLAGLLSSYEQYF.

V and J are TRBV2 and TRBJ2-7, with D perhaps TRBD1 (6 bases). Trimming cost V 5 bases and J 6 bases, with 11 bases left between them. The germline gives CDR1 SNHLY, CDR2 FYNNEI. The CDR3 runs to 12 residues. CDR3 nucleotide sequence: TGTGCCAGCAGTAAACAGGGTCGCGAGCAGTACTTC. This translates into CASSKQGREQYF.

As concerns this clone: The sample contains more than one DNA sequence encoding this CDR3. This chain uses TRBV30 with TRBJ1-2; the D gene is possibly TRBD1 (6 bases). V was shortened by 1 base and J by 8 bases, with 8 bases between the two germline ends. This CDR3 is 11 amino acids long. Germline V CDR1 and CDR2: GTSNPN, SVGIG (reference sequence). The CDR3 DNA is TGTGCCTGGAGTGGGGGGGGCGGCTACACCTTC. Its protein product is CAWSGGGGYTF. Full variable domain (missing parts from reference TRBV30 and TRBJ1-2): SQTIHQWPATLVQPVGSPLSLECTVEGTSNPNLYWYRQAAGRGLQLLFYSVGIGQISSEVPQNLSASRPQDRQFILSSKKLLLSDSGFYLCAWSGGGGYTFGSGTRLTVV.

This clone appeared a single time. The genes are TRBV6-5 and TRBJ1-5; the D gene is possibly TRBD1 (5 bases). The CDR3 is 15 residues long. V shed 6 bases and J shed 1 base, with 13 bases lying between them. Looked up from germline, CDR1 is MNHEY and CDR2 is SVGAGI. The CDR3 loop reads CASSQLPGSNQPQHF. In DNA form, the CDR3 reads TGTGCCAGCAGCCAACTCCCAGGGAGCAATCAGCCCCAGCATTTT.

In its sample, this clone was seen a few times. CDR3 residues: CASSRQTSPNYNEQFF. The CDR3 nucleotides read TGTGCCAGTAGTAGGCAAACTAGCCCCAACTACAATGAGCAGTTCTTC. The rearrangement uses TRBV19 and TRBJ2-1; a possible D gene is TRBD2 (6 bases). Germline loops: CDR1 LNHDA, CDR2 SQIVND (reference sequence). The CDR3 sequence is 16 residues long. The V and J ends lost 4 bases and 3 bases respectively, with 16 bases between them.

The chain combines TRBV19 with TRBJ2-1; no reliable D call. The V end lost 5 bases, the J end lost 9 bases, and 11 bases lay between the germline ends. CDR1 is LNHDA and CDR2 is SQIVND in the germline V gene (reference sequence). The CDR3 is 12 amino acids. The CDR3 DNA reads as TGTGCCAGTAGTGACCTCAGCCTTGAGCAGTTCTTC. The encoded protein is CASSDLSLEQFF.

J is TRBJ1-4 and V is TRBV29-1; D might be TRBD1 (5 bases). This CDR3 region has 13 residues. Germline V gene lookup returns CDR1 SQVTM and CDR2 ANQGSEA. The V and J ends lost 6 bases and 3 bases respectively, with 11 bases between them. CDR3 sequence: CSVGVGANEKLFF. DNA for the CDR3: TGCAGCGTGGGGGTTGGGGCTAATGAAAAACTGTTTTTT.

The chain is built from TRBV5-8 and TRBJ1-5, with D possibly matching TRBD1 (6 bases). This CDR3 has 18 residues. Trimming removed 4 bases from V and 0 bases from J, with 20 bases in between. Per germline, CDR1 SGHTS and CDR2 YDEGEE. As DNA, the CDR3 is TGTGCCAGCAGCACTTCATGGGCAGGGGCGACTAGCAATCAGCCCCAGCATTTT. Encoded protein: CASSTSWAGATSNQPQHF.

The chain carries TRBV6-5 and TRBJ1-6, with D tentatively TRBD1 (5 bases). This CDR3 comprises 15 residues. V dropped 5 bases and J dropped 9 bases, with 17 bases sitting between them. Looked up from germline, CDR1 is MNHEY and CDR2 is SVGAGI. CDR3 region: CASSLSGGDRSPLHF. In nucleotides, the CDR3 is TGTGCCAGCAGTCTGTCGGGAGGGGATCGTTCACCCCTCCACTTT.

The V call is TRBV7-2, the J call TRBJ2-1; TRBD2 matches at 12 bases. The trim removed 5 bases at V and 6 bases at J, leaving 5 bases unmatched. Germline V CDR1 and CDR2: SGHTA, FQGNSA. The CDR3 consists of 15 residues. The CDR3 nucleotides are TGTGCCAGCAGCCCCTTGACTAGCGGGGGCAATGAGCAGTTCTTC. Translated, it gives CASSPLTSGGNEQFF.

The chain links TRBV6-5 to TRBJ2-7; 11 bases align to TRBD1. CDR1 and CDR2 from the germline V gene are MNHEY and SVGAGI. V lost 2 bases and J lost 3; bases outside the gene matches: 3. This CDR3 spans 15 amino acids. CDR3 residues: CASSYAGTGGYEQYF. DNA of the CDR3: TGTGCCAGCAGTTACGCCGGGACAGGGGGCTACGAGCAGTACTTC.

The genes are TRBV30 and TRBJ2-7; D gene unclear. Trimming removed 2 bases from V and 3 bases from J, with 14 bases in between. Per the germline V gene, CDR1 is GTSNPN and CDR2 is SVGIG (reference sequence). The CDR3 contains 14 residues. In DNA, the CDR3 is TGTGCCTGGAGTTTTAGATGGGGAAACTACGAGCAGTACTTC. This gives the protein CAWSFRWGNYEQYF.

CDR3 in amino acids: CASSPSGGILIHEQYF. The CDR3 DNA sequence: TGTGCCAGCTCCCCCAGCGGGGGAATTTTAATACACGAGCAGTACTTC. The J gene is TRBJ2-7, the V gene TRBV18, with 8 bases aligning to TRBD2. V dropped 6 bases and J dropped 5; count of bases not matched to a gene: 15. The CDR3 is 16 amino acids. Per the germline V gene, CDR1 is KGHSH and CDR2 is LQKENI.

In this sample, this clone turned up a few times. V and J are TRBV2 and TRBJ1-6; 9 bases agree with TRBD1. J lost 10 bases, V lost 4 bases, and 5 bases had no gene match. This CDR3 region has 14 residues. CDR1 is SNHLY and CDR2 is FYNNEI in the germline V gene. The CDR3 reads CASSAGQGESPLHF. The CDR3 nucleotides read TGTGCCAGCAGTGCGGGACAGGGAGAGTCACCCCTCCACTTT. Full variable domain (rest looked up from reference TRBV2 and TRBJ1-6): EPEVTQTPSHQVTQMGQEVILRCVPISNHLYFYWYRQILGQKVEFLVSFYNNEISEKSEIFDDQFSVERPDGSNFTLKIRSTKLEDSAMYFCASSAGQGESPLHFGNGTRLTVT.

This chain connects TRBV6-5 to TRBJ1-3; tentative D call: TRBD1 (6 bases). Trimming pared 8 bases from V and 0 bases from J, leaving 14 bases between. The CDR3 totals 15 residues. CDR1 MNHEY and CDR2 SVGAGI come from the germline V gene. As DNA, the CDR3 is TGTGCCAGCGCACTTGACAGGTACTCTGGAAACACCATATATTTT. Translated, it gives CASALDRYSGNTIYF.

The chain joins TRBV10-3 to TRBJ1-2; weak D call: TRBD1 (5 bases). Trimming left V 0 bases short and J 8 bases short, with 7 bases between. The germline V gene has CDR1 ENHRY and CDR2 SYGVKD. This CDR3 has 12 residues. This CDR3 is CAISESTEGYTF. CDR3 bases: TGTGCCATCAGTGAGTCGACAGAAGGCTACACCTTC.

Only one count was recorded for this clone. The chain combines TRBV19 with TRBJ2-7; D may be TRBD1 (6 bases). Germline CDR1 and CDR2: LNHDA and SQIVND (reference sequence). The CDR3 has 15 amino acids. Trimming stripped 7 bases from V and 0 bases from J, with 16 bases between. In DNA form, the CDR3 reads TGTGCCAGTACCAACAGGGCCGAGTCCTCCTACGAGCAGTACTTC. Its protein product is CASTNRAESSYEQYF. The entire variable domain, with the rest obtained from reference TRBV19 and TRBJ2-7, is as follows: DGGITQSPKYLFRKEGQNVTLSCEQNLNHDAMYWYRQDPGQGLRLIYYSQIVNDFQKGDIAEGYSVSREKKESFPLTVTSAQKNPTAFYLCASTNRAESSYEQYFGPGTRLTVT.

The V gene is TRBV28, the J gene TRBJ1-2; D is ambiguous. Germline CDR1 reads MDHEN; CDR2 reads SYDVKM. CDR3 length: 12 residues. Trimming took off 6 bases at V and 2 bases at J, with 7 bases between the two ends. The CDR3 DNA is TGTGCCAGCAGCCAAACAAACTATGGCTACACCTTC. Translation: CASSQTNYGYTF.

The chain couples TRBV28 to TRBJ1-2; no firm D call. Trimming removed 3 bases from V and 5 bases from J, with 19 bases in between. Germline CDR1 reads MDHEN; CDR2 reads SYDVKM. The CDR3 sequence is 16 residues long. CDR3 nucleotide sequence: TGTGCCAGCAGTTTTTTTGATCGAGGGCCCTCGTATGGCTACACCTTC. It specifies CASSFFDRGPSYGYTF.

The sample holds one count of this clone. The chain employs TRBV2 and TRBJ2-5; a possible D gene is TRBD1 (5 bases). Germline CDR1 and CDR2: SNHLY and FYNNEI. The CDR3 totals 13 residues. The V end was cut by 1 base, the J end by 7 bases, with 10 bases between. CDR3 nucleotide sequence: TGTGCCAGCAGTGAAGGGGGCGATAGGACCCAGTACTTC. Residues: CASSEGGDRTQYF.

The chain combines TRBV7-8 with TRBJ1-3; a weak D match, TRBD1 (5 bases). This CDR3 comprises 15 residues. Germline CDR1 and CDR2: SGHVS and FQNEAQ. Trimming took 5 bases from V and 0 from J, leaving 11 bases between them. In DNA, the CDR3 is TGTGCCAGCAGCCGAGGACAAGCCTCTGGAAACACCATATATTTT. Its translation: CASSRGQASGNTIYF.

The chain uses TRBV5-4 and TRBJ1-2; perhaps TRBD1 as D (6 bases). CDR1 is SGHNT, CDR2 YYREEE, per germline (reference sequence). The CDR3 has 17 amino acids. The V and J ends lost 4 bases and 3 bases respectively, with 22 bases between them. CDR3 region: CASSRPVYREPDYGYTF. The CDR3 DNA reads TGTGCCAGCAGCCGACCCGTTTACAGGGAACCAGACTATGGCTACACCTTC.

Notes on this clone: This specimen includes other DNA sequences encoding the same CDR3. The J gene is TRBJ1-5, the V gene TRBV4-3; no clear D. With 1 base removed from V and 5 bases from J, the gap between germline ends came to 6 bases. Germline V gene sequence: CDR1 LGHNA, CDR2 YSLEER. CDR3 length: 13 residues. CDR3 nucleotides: TGCGCCAGCAGCCAAGGCCCATATCAGCCCCAGCATTTT. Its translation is CASSQGPYQPQHF.

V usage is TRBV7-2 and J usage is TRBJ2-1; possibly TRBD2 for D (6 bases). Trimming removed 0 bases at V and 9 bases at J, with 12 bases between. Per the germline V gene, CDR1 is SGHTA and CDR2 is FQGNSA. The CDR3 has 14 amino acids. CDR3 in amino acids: CASSLALATGEQFF. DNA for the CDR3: TGTGCCAGCAGCTTAGCACTAGCTACGGGTGAGCAGTTCTTC.

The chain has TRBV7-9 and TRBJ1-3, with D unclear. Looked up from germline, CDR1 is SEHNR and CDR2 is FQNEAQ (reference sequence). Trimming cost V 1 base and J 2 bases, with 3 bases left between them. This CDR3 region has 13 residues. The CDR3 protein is CASSLVTGNTIYF. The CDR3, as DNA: TGTGCCAGCAGCTTAGTCACTGGAAACACCATATATTTT.

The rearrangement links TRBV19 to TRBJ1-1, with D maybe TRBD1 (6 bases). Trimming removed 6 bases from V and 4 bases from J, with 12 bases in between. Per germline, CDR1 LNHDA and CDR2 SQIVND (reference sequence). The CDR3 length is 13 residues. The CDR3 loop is CASSQQGSTEAFF. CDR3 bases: TGTGCCAGTAGCCAACAGGGAAGCACTGAAGCTTTCTTT.

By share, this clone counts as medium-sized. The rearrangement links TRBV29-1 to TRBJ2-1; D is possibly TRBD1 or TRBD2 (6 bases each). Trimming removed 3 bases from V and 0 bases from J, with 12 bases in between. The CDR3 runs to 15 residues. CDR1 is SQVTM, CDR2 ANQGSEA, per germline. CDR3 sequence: CSVDSGAGSYNEQFF. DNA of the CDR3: TGCAGCGTTGATTCGGGGGCAGGCTCCTACAATGAGCAGTTCTTC.

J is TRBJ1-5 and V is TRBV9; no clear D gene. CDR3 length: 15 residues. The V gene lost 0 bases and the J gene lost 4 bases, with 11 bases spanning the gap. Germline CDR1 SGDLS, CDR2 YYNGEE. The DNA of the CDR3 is TGTGCCAGCAGCGTAGCTGGGCAGGTTAATCAGCCCCAGCATTTT. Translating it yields CASSVAGQVNQPQHF.